A selection of T cell receptor beta chains follows, all from one sample in a study of CD8 T cells in Susac syndrome. TCRdb independently ran MiXCR on the immunoSEQ multiplex PCR reads; one entry per CDR3 protein. In the table there are roughly 120,000 distinct CDR3 sequences, approximately 93% of which are singletons. Source material: CD4+ T cells from PBMCs. The receptors come from a human donor with multiple sclerosis. CDR3s include the opening cysteine and the closing phenylalanine or tryptophan. A D gene is named only where the DNA matches it firmly. Clone sizes are given selectively: once, few, many, or a class where the clone is expanded.

clone_size: .
v_call: TRBV15
j_call: TRBJ2-2
d_call: .
cdr3_aa: CATSRSSNTGELFF
cdr3_nt: TGTGCCACCAGCAGGTCTTCGAACACCGGGGAGCTGTTTTTT

clone_size: .
v_call: TRBV5-1
j_call: TRBJ1-1
d_call: .
cdr3_aa: CASSLEGPEAFF
cdr3_nt: TGCGCCAGCAGCTTGGAAGGACCTGAAGCTTTCTTT

clone_size: .
v_call: TRBV5-5
j_call: TRBJ2-7
d_call: TRBD1
cdr3_aa: CASSFRDRDYEQYF
cdr3_nt: TGTGCCAGCAGCTTCCGGGACAGGGACTACGAGCAGTACTTC

clone_size: .
v_call: TRBV4-1
j_call: TRBJ1-1
d_call: .
cdr3_aa: CASSQGRIEGFGKTEAFF
cdr3_nt: TGCGCCAGCAGCCAAGGTAGAATAGAGGGATTCGGTAAAACTGAAGCTTTCTTT

clone_size: .
v_call: TRBV7-7
j_call: TRBJ2-2
d_call: TRBD2
cdr3_aa: CASSLALAGMAGELFF
cdr3_nt: TGTGCTAGCAGCTTAGCACTAGCGGGGATGGCCGGGGAGCTGTTTTTT

clone_size: .
v_call: TRBV20-1
j_call: TRBJ2-4
d_call: .
cdr3_aa: CSARVLWGIAKNIQYF
cdr3_nt: TGCAGTGCTAGAGTCCTCTGGGGAATAGCCAAAAACATTCAGTACTTC

clone_size: .
v_call: TRBV5-1
j_call: TRBJ1-5
d_call: .
cdr3_aa: CASSLGGAYNQPQHF
cdr3_nt: TGCGCCAGCAGCTTGGGGGGGGCATACAATCAGCCCCAGCATTTT

clone_size: .
v_call: TRBV29-1
j_call: TRBJ1-5
d_call: .
cdr3_aa: CSVETHDPGTRALYSNQPQHF
cdr3_nt: TGCAGCGTTGAAACCCATGACCCCGGGACCCGGGCATTATATAGCAATCAGCCCCAGCATTTT

clone_size: .
v_call: TRBV19
j_call: TRBJ1-5
d_call: TRBD1
cdr3_aa: CASSRSGTAYSNQPQHF
cdr3_nt: TGTGCCAGTAGCAGATCCGGGACAGCCTATAGCAATCAGCCCCAGCATTTT

clone_size: .
v_call: TRBV6-5
j_call: TRBJ2-1
d_call: TRBD2
cdr3_aa: CASRPLAGSNNEQFF
cdr3_nt: TGTGCCAGCAGGCCCCTAGCGGGTTCGAACAATGAGCAGTTCTTC

clone_size: .
v_call: TRBV5-1
j_call: TRBJ1-1
d_call: .
cdr3_aa: CASSLLYMQGSNLNTEAFF
cdr3_nt: TGCGCCAGCAGCTTGTTATACATGCAGGGGTCTAACTTGAACACTGAAGCTTTCTTT

clone_size: .
v_call: TRBV5-1
j_call: TRBJ2-5
d_call: TRBD1
cdr3_aa: CASSLQGDLRKGQYF
cdr3_nt: TGCGCCAGCAGCCTACAGGGGGACCTTCGGAAGGGCCAGTACTTC

clone_size: few
v_call: TRBV4-1
j_call: TRBJ2-7
d_call: TRBD1
cdr3_aa: CASSQDSGGQGASYEQYF
cdr3_nt: TGCGCCAGCAGCCAAGATTCGGGGGGACAGGGTGCATCCTACGAGCAGTACTTC

clone_size: .
v_call: TRBV11-3
j_call: TRBJ2-4
d_call: .
cdr3_aa: CASSLGARVANIQYF
cdr3_nt: TGTGCCAGCAGCTTAGGGGCCAGGGTGGCGAACATTCAGTACTTC

clone_size: .
v_call: TRBV6-5
j_call: TRBJ1-1
d_call: TRBD1
cdr3_aa: CASSTGERPEAFF
cdr3_nt: TGTGCCAGCAGTACAGGGGAGAGGCCTGAAGCTTTCTTT

clone_size: .
v_call: TRBV10-3
j_call: TRBJ2-2
d_call: TRBD1
cdr3_aa: CAIPGGQGTTGELFF
cdr3_nt: TGTGCCATCCCTGGGGGACAGGGGACCACCGGGGAGCTGTTTTTT

clone_size: once
v_call: TRBV7-2
j_call: TRBJ1-4
d_call: TRBD1
cdr3_aa: CATGLGQGIFRLFF
cdr3_nt: TGTGCCACCGGGTTGGGACAGGGGATCTTTCGGCTGTTTTTT

clone_size: .
v_call: TRBV5-6
j_call: TRBJ1-2
d_call: .
cdr3_aa: CASSLEGTGYTF
cdr3_nt: TGTGCCAGCAGCTTGGAGGGAACGGGCTACACCTTC

clone_size: .
v_call: TRBV5-6
j_call: TRBJ1-3
d_call: TRBD1
cdr3_aa: CASSGQGARGNTIYF
cdr3_nt: TGTGCCAGCTCGGGACAGGGGGCGCGTGGAAACACCATATATTTT

clone_size: .
v_call: TRBV20-1
j_call: TRBJ2-2
d_call: .
cdr3_aa: CSANKRPGELFF
cdr3_nt: TGCAGTGCTAACAAGCGGCCCGGGGAGCTGTTTTTT

clone_size: once
v_call: TRBV11-2
j_call: TRBJ2-7
d_call: .
cdr3_aa: CASSLNSGSLEQYF
cdr3_nt: TGTGCCAGCAGCTTAAATTCGGGCAGCCTTGAGCAGTACTTC

clone_size: .
v_call: TRBV20-1
j_call: TRBJ1-2
d_call: TRBD1
cdr3_aa: CSASTHGQGPNYGYTF
cdr3_nt: TGCAGTGCCTCTACCCATGGACAGGGCCCTAACTATGGCTACACCTTC

clone_size: .
v_call: TRBV10-3
j_call: TRBJ1-1
d_call: TRBD1
cdr3_aa: CAINTGDTEAFF
cdr3_nt: TGTGCCATAAACACAGGGGACACTGAAGCTTTCTTT

clone_size: .
v_call: TRBV30
j_call: TRBJ2-2
d_call: TRBD1
cdr3_aa: CGHRGAGELFF
cdr3_nt: TGTGGCCACAGGGGGGCCGGGGAGCTGTTTTTT

clone_size: .
v_call: TRBV5-1
j_call: TRBJ2-2
d_call: .
cdr3_aa: CASSLGGGGELFF
cdr3_nt: TGCGCCAGCAGCTTGGGAGGTGGCGGGGAGCTGTTTTTT

clone_size: .
v_call: TRBV9
j_call: TRBJ1-6
d_call: .
cdr3_aa: CASSVAGDSPLHF
cdr3_nt: TGTGCCAGCAGCGTAGCTGGGGATTCACCCCTCCACTTT

clone_size: .
v_call: TRBV20-1
j_call: TRBJ1-2
d_call: .
cdr3_aa: CSAREGGKQVGYGYTF
cdr3_nt: TGCAGTGCTAGAGAAGGAGGAAAGCAGGTGGGCTATGGCTACACCTTC

clone_size: .
v_call: TRBV6-5
j_call: TRBJ2-4
d_call: .
cdr3_aa: CASSPKRLIKNIQYF
cdr3_nt: TGTGCCAGCAGTCCCAAGAGGTTAATAAAAAACATTCAGTACTTC

clone_size: .
v_call: TRBV20-1
j_call: TRBJ1-6
d_call: .
cdr3_aa: CSARDQLRSVVDNSPLHF
cdr3_nt: TGCAGTGCTAGAGATCAGTTGAGGTCAGTCGTCGATAATTCACCCCTCCACTTT

clone_size: .
v_call: TRBV19
j_call: TRBJ2-3
d_call: .
cdr3_aa: CASSNPKGYTDTQYF
cdr3_nt: TGTGCCAGTAGTAACCCTAAGGGGTACACAGATACGCAGTATTTT

clone_size: .
v_call: TRBV7-2
j_call: TRBJ2-1
d_call: .
cdr3_aa: CASSLAGAQFF
cdr3_nt: TGTGCCAGCAGCCTCGCGGGGGCCCAGTTCTTC

clone_size: .
v_call: TRBV7-2
j_call: TRBJ1-2
d_call: .
cdr3_aa: CASSPLGILSYGYTF
cdr3_nt: TGTGCCAGCAGCCCCCTGGGGATCCTCAGCTATGGCTACACCTTC

clone_size: .
v_call: TRBV3-1
j_call: TRBJ1-2
d_call: .
cdr3_aa: CASSQVGGAGGYTF
cdr3_nt: TGTGCCAGCAGCCAAGTTGGGGGAGCGGGCGGCTACACCTTC

clone_size: .
v_call: TRBV6-1
j_call: TRBJ1-1
d_call: TRBD1
cdr3_aa: CASRRPQGRNTEAFF
cdr3_nt: TGTGCCAGCAGAAGACCACAGGGGCGGAACACTGAAGCTTTCTTT

clone_size: .
v_call: TRBV19
j_call: TRBJ1-5
d_call: .
cdr3_aa: CASSTRPEPQHF
cdr3_nt: TGTGCCAGTAGTACCAGGCCCGAGCCCCAGCATTTT

clone_size: .
v_call: TRBV30
j_call: TRBJ2-1
d_call: TRBD1
cdr3_aa: CAGQGYNEQFF
cdr3_nt: TGTGCCGGACAGGGTTACAATGAGCAGTTCTTC

clone_size: .
v_call: TRBV7-7
j_call: TRBJ2-2
d_call: TRBD1
cdr3_aa: CASSTGTGNTGELFF
cdr3_nt: TGTGCCAGCAGCACCGGGACAGGAAACACCGGGGAGCTGTTTTTT

clone_size: .
v_call: TRBV7-7
j_call: TRBJ2-1
d_call: TRBD1
cdr3_aa: CASSSETGGTEQFF
cdr3_nt: TGTGCTAGCAGCTCCGAGACAGGGGGCACTGAGCAGTTCTTC

clone_size: .
v_call: TRBV20-1
j_call: TRBJ1-5
d_call: .
cdr3_aa: CSARTYSNQPQHF
cdr3_nt: TGCAGTGCTCGGACGTATAGCAATCAGCCCCAGCATTTT

clone_size: .
v_call: TRBV28
j_call: TRBJ1-2
d_call: TRBD1
cdr3_aa: CASSRTSGQGPPNYGYTF
cdr3_nt: TGTGCCAGCAGCCGAACGTCGGGACAGGGGCCTCCTAACTATGGCTACACCTTC

clone_size: .
v_call: TRBV2
j_call: TRBJ2-4
d_call: TRBD1
cdr3_aa: CASSDRTGVNIQYF
cdr3_nt: TGTGCCAGCAGTGATAGGACAGGGGTGAACATTCAGTACTTC

clone_size: .
v_call: TRBV6-4
j_call: TRBJ1-2
d_call: .
cdr3_aa: CASRDGYGYTF
cdr3_nt: TGTGCCAGCAGGGACGGGTATGGCTACACCTTC

clone_size: .
v_call: TRBV30
j_call: TRBJ1-5
d_call: .
cdr3_aa: CAWSSGLGNQPQHF
cdr3_nt: TGTGCCTGGAGTTCAGGGCTGGGCAATCAGCCCCAGCATTTT

clone_size: .
v_call: TRBV20-1
j_call: TRBJ1-2
d_call: TRBD1
cdr3_aa: CSARVERAGGGHTF
cdr3_nt: TGCAGTGCTAGAGTTGAAAGGGCAGGGGGAGGACACACCTTC

clone_size: .
v_call: TRBV28
j_call: TRBJ1-3
d_call: .
cdr3_aa: CASSSSETNSGNTIYF
cdr3_nt: TGTGCCAGCAGTTCCTCCGAGACGAACTCTGGAAACACCATATATTTT

clone_size: .
v_call: TRBV2
j_call: TRBJ2-3
d_call: .
cdr3_aa: CASSELGVSTDTQYF
cdr3_nt: TGTGCCAGCAGTGAACTCGGGGTATCCACAGATACGCAGTATTTT

clone_size: .
v_call: TRBV19
j_call: TRBJ1-5
d_call: .
cdr3_aa: CASSLPLGPQHF
cdr3_nt: TGTGCCAGTAGCCTCCCACTGGGGCCCCAGCATTTT

clone_size: .
v_call: TRBV30
j_call: TRBJ2-3
d_call: TRBD2
cdr3_aa: CAWSGGLADTQYF
cdr3_nt: TGTGCCTGGAGCGGGGGACTAGCGGATACGCAGTATTTT

clone_size: .
v_call: TRBV29-1
j_call: TRBJ2-7
d_call: .
cdr3_aa: CSAWGGTGPLIF
cdr3_nt: TGCAGCGCCTGGGGGGGGACAGGACCCCTTATCTTC

clone_size: .
v_call: TRBV29-1
j_call: TRBJ1-2
d_call: .
cdr3_aa: CSSYPPGFDGYTF
cdr3_nt: TGCAGCTCCTACCCACCGGGGTTCGATGGCTACACCTTC

clone_size: .
v_call: TRBV19
j_call: TRBJ2-7
d_call: TRBD1
cdr3_aa: CASSRLYGGTAAYEQYF
cdr3_nt: TGTGCCAGTAGTAGGTTGTATGGTGGGACAGCCGCCTACGAGCAGTACTTC

clone_size: .
v_call: TRBV11-2
j_call: TRBJ2-4
d_call: TRBD2
cdr3_aa: CASSPWLAGGRGTKNIQYF
cdr3_nt: TGTGCCAGCAGCCCTTGGCTAGCGGGGGGGCGTGGGACCAAAAACATTCAGTACTTC